These T cell receptor beta chains were read from a single sample in a study of PD-1 blockade in classical Hodgkin lymphoma. TCRdb keeps only in-frame clones here, not all; method: immunoSEQ multiplex PCR. The table records approximately 90,000 clones, nearly 85% of them present only once. Sequencing was performed on peripheral blood mononuclear cells (PBMCs), taken before the fourth cycle of nivolumab. These receptors came from a human donor with classical Hodgkin lymphoma. CDR3s include the opening cysteine and the closing phenylalanine or tryptophan. The D gene is left open where the match is weak. The listing skips clone size in some rows; elsewhere it reads once, few, many or a size class.

clone size	D gene	V gene	J gene	CDR3 DNA	CDR3 protein
.	.	TRBV4-3	TRBJ1-3	TGCGCCAGCAGCCAAGATAGAATCAGTCCTGGAAACACCATATATTTT	CASSQDRISPGNTIYF
.	.	TRBV30	TRBJ2-4	TGTGCCTGGGATACGTCGGCCATTCAGTACTTC	CAWDTSAIQYF
.	.	TRBV18	TRBJ2-5	TGTGCCAGCTCACCACAGGGCTACCAAGAGACCCAGTACTTC	CASSPQGYQETQYF
.	TRBD2	TRBV11-2	TRBJ2-3	TGTGCCAGCAGACCTAGCGGGAGGCCAGATACGCAGTATTTT	CASRPSGRPDTQYF
.	.	TRBV7-9	TRBJ1-4	TGTGCCCTGGGCGGGTCCCCTAATGAAAAACTGTTTTTT	CALGGSPNEKLFF
once	.	TRBV4-1	TRBJ2-7	TGCGCCAGCAGCCAAGTTCCACAGTTCTACGAGCAGTACTTC	CASSQVPQFYEQYF
.	.	TRBV5-1	TRBJ2-2	TGCGCCAGCAGCTTGCGGCAGGGCACCGGGGAGCTGTTTTTT	CASSLRQGTGELFF
.	.	TRBV30	TRBJ2-4	TGTGCCTGGGGGAAACTCGGGACCCTTCAGTACTTC	CAWGKLGTLQYF
.	TRBD2	TRBV7-2	TRBJ2-5	TGTGCCAGCACTCGTGGACTAGCGGAGCCGCAAGAGACCCAGTACTTC	CASTRGLAEPQETQYF
.	.	TRBV11-2	TRBJ1-1	TGTGCCAGCAGCTCGTACACCCCGAACACTGAAGCTTTCTTT	CASSSYTPNTEAFF
.	.	TRBV28	TRBJ2-2	TGTGCCAGCAGTTTACGGTTGATAGGAAGGGAGCTGTTTTTT	CASSLRLIGRELFF
.	.	TRBV6-1	TRBJ2-2	TGTGCCAGTAGACAGGCTATGAACACCGGGGAGCTGTTTTTT	CASRQAMNTGELFF
few	TRBD2	TRBV19	TRBJ2-7	TGTGCCAGTAGTATACGCGGGAGAGGAAACGAGCAGTACTTC	CASSIRGRGNEQYF
.	TRBD2	TRBV5-1	TRBJ2-7	TGCGCCAGCACCCAGGGCGGGGGGGCCAGGAACTCCTACGAGCAGTACTTC	CASTQGGGARNSYEQYF
.	.	TRBV5-1	TRBJ1-1	TGCGCCAGCAGCTTGACAGGGAACACTGAAGCTTTCTTT	CASSLTGNTEAFF
.	TRBD1	TRBV7-9	TRBJ2-5	TGTGCCAGCAGATCCAGGGGGCCAGAGACCCAGTACTTC	CASRSRGPETQYF
.	TRBD1	TRBV6-1	TRBJ1-2	TGTGCCAGCAGTGAACAGGGGACAGCCAACTATGGCTACACCTTC	CASSEQGTANYGYTF
.	.	TRBV28	TRBJ2-3	TGTGCCAGCAGGGACCCGCGCCTATATACGCAGTATTTT	CASRDPRLYTQYF
.	.	TRBV4-1	TRBJ2-1	TGCGCCAGCCGGGCCCAATACAATGAGCAGTTCTTC	CASRAQYNEQFF
.	.	TRBV27	TRBJ1-1	TGTGCCAGCAGTTTTGATTCAGGGAACACTGAAGCTTTCTTT	CASSFDSGNTEAFF
.	TRBD2	TRBV29-1	TRBJ2-2	TGCAGCGTTCGGACTAGCGGAGCGAACACCGGGGAGCTGTTTTTT	CSVRTSGANTGELFF
few	TRBD2	TRBV7-2	TRBJ2-1	TGTGCCAGCAGCCGCACCGGGACTAGCGGTTACAATGAGCAGTTCTTC	CASSRTGTSGYNEQFF
once	.	TRBV19	TRBJ2-2	TGTGCCAGTACCCCCCGGGGGCGAATTGCCGGGGAGCTGTTTTTT	CASTPRGRIAGELFF
.	.	TRBV6-1	TRBJ2-5	TGTGCCAGCACTATCCAGTGGGGGGTGCAAGAGACCCAGTACTTC	CASTIQWGVQETQYF
.	.	TRBV21-1	TRBJ2-5	TGTGCCAGCAGCGTACGGACTAGCGGAGGGGAGACCCAGTACTTC	CASSVRTSGGETQYF
.	.	TRBV30	TRBJ1-2	TGTGCCTGGAGTCGACGAGGGGGTAGCCGCTACACCTTC	CAWSRRGGSRYTF
.	.	TRBV18	TRBJ2-7	TGTGCCAGCTCAATTCGGCGGGGTTCCTACGAGCAGTACTTC	CASSIRRGSYEQYF
.	TRBD1	TRBV7-9	TRBJ2-7	TGTGCCAGCAGCAAGACCCGGGACAGGGGTCACTACGAGCAGTACTTC	CASSKTRDRGHYEQYF
.	.	TRBV5-1	TRBJ2-5	TGCGCCAGCAGGCAAGGAGGCAGTCAAGAGACCCAGTACTTC	CASRQGGSQETQYF
.	.	TRBV27	TRBJ1-2	TGTGCCAGCAGCGGTCAGTTGGGGGGCGGTTATGGCTACACCTTC	CASSGQLGGGYGYTF
.	TRBD1	TRBV7-9	TRBJ1-4	TGTGCCAGCAGCTCCCCAAGGACAGGACTGAATGAAAAACTGTTTTTT	CASSSPRTGLNEKLFF
.	.	TRBV11-1	TRBJ2-1	TGTGCCAGCAGCCCGGAGCCGGGAAACAATGAGCAGTTCTTC	CASSPEPGNNEQFF
.	.	TRBV5-1	TRBJ2-7	TGCGCCAGCAGAGGGGACACCAGCTCCTACGAGCAGTACTTC	CASRGDTSSYEQYF
.	.	TRBV7-7	TRBJ2-1	TGTGCCAGCAGCTTAGCTGGGCTAGGCAATGAGCAGTTCTTC	CASSLAGLGNEQFF
.	TRBD2	TRBV20-1	TRBJ2-4	TGCAGTGCGGCCCTAGCGGAGAGGAGGTACTTC	CSAALAERRYF
.	.	TRBV6-5	TRBJ2-5	TGTGCCAGCAGTTACTCCTCACAGTCAAGGGGAGAGACCCAGTACTTC	CASSYSSQSRGETQYF
.	TRBD1	TRBV7-2	TRBJ2-7	TGTGCCAGCAGCTTAGGTCGACAGGGCTACGAGCAGTACTTC	CASSLGRQGYEQYF
.	TRBD1	TRBV29-1	TRBJ1-2	TGCAGCGTCCGGACGGGACAGACCGGTGGCTACACCTTC	CSVRTGQTGGYTF
.	.	TRBV9	TRBJ2-7	TGTGCCAGCAGCACCGGGGACTTAGGAGCCTACGAGCAGTACTTC	CASSTGDLGAYEQYF
.	.	TRBV18	TRBJ2-5	TGTGCCAGCTCACCTGTTCGGTCGGGAGTCCAAGAGACCCAGTACTTC	CASSPVRSGVQETQYF
.	.	TRBV5-1	TRBJ2-7	TGCGCCAGCAGCTTGGGGTTCGACAGTTCCTACGAGCAGTACTTC	CASSLGFDSSYEQYF
.	TRBD2	TRBV28	TRBJ2-7	TGTGCCAGCAGTTTCGTACCCCTCGGGCTAGCGGGATCATACGAGCAGTACTTC	CASSFVPLGLAGSYEQYF
.	TRBD2	TRBV5-1	TRBJ2-5	TGCGCCAGCAGCTTGGAAGGCGGGAGTACAGAGACCCAGTACTTC	CASSLEGGSTETQYF
once	.	TRBV10-3	TRBJ1-2	TGTGCCATCAGGCCCAGCTGGACAGTCAACTATGGCTACACCTTC	CAIRPSWTVNYGYTF
.	.	TRBV10-3	TRBJ1-4	TGTGCCATCAGTGATGGGGCGGTCTCAACTAATGAAAAACTGTTTTTT	CAISDGAVSTNEKLFF
.	TRBD2	TRBV9	TRBJ2-1	TGTGCCAGCAGCCCCCAACCGGGACTAGCGGGAGTAGGGTACAATGAGCAGTTCTTC	CASSPQPGLAGVGYNEQFF
.	TRBD2	TRBV4-1	TRBJ2-1	TGCGCCAGCCGACCATTGGGGCTAGCGGGAGCCCAATCCTACAATGAGCAGTTCTTC	CASRPLGLAGAQSYNEQFF
.	.	TRBV7-8	TRBJ2-1	TGTGCCAGCTGGGGGGGGACACTAGTGGAGCAGTTCTTC	CASWGGTLVEQFF
few	.	TRBV7-9	TRBJ2-1	TGTGCCAGCAGCCGAGAGAATGAGCAGTTCTTC	CASSRENEQFF
.	.	TRBV12-2	TRBJ2-5	TGTGCAAGTCGCTTAGTTCTAGCGGGAGGGGAGACCCAGTACTTC	CASRLVLAGGETQYF